This TCR beta chain derives from a study of blood T cell repertoires in COVID-19. Across the study: Sites in the United States, Italy and Spain provided acute and convalescent COVID-19 samples. Nucleic acid was either cDNA or gDNA, and it came from T cells, B-cell-depleted T cells, or PBMCs.

Original methodology: Amplifying reference gene primers gave estimates of nucleated cell counts. The method was immunoSEQ multiplex PCR; TCRdb's version includes in-frame clones alone and lacks a portion of them. V and J calls plus clone size are reproduced from that table; the DNA served to infer D and trimming. The profile covers 80,000 or so clones, with over 85% appearing a single time and about 2% taken by the ten largest. This clone was seen just once. CDR1 and CDR2 (germline): SGHDT, YYEEEE. Losses at the gene ends were 4 bases for V and 4 bases for J; bases not matched to a gene: 5. There are 16 residues in the CDR3.

The sample consisted of peripheral blood. The origin of this receptor is a man between 45 and 60 years old with acute or convalescent COVID-19. The chain uses TRBV5-6 and TRBJ2-5; 15 bases are shared with TRBD2. The CDR3 region is CASSNPGLAGGETQYF. The CDR3 DNA is TGTGCCAGCAGCAACCCGGGACTAGCGGGAGGAGAGACCCAGTACTTC.